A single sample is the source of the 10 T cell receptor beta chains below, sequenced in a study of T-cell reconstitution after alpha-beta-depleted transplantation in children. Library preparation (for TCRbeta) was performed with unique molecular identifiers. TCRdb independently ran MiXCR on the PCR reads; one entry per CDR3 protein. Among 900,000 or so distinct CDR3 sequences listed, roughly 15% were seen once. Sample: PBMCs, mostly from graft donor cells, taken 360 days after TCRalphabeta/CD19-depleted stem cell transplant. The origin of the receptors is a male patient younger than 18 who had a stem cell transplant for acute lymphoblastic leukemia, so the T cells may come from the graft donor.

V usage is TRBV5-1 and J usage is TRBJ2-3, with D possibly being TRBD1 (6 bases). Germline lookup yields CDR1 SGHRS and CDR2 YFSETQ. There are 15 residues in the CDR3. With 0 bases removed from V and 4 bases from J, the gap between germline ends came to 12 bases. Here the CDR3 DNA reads TGCGCCAGCAGCTTGGCCAGGGGATCAGCAGATACGCAGTATTTT. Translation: CASSLARGSADTQYF. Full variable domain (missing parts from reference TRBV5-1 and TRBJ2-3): KAGVTQTPRYLIKTRGQQVTLSCSPISGHRSVSWYQQTPGQGLQFLFEYFSETQRNKGNFPGRFSGRQFSNSRSEMNVSTLELGDSALYLCASSLARGSADTQYFGPGTRLTVL.

CDR3 amino acids: CASRWTDLSYNEQFF. The CDR3 bases are TGTGCCAGCAGGTGGACCGACCTCTCCTACAATGAGCAGTTCTTC. This sequence joins TRBV2 and TRBJ2-1, with D unresolved. The CDR3 is 15 amino acids. V dropped 6 bases and J dropped 0 bases, with 12 bases sitting between them. Germline-derived CDR1 and CDR2 are SNHLY and FYNNEI.

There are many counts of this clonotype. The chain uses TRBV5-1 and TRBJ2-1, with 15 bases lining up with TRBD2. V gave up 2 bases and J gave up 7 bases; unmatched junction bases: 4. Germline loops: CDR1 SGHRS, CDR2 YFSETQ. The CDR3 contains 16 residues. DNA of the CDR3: TGCGCCAGCAGCTTACCAGGACTAGCGGGAGGGAATGAGCAGTTCTTC. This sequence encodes CASSLPGLAGGNEQFF.

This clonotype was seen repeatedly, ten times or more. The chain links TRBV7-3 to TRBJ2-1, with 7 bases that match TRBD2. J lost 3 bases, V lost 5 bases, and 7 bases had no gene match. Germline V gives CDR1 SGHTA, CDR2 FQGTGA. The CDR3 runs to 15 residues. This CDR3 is CASSPMGGGYNEQFF. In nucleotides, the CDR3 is TGTGCCAGCAGCCCCATGGGGGGGGGCTACAATGAGCAGTTCTTC.

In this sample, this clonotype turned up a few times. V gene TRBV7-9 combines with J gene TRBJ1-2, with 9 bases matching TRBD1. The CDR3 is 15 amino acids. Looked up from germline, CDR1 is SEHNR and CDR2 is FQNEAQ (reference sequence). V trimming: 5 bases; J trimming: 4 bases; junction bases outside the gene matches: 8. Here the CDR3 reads CASSTRDRVLYGYTF. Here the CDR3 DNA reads TGTGCCAGCAGCACCCGGGACAGGGTCCTCTATGGCTACACCTTC.

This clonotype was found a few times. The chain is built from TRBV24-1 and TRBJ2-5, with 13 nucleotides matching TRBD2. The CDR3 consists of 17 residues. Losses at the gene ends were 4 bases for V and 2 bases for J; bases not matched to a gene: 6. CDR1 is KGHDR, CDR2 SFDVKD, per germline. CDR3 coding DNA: TGTGCCACCAGTGACCCCGGGACTAGCGGGGATCAAGAGACCCAGTACTTC. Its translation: CATSDPGTSGDQETQYF.

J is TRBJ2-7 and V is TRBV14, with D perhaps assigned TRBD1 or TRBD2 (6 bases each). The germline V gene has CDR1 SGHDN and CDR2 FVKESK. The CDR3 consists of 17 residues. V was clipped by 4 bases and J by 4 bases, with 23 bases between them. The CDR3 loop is CASSPIRGGITMYEQYF. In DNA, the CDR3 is TGTGCCAGCAGCCCAATCCGAGGGGGGATTACGATGTACGAGCAGTACTTC.

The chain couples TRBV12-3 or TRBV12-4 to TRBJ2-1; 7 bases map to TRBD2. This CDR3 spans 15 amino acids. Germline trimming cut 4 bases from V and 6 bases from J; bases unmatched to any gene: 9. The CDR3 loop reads CASSSLGEGRNEQFF. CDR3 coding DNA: TGTGCCAGCAGTTCCCTAGGGGAGGGCCGCAATGAGCAGTTCTTC.

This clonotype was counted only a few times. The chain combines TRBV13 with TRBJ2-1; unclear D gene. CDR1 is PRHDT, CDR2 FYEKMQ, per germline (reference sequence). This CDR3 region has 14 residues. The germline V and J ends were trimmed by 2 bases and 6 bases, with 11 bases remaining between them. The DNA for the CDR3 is TGTGCCAGCAGCTTAAAGGGCCTTTTCAATGAGCAGTTCTTC. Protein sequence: CASSLKGLFNEQFF.

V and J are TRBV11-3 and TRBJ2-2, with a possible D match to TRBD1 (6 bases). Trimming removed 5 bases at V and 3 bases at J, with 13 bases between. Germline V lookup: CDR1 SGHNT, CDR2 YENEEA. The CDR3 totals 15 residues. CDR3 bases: TGTGCCAGCAGCCGGACAGTCGGGGACACCGGGGAGCTGTTTTTT. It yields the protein CASSRTVGDTGELFF.